Below, 21 T cell receptor beta chains from the same sample are listed, as sequenced in a study of memory CD4+ T cells and cytomegalovirus serostatus (dated by TCRdb to the late 2010s). A FACSAria II was used to sort memory CD4+ T cells, defined as single viable CD3+CD4+CD8-CD45RO+ cells. Libraries were prepared through the immunoSEQ multiplex PCR assay. This is the immuneACCESS table as TCRdb keeps it, with only in-frame sequences that have V and J called. A part of the clones is gone; compared with another copy, unresolved V genes explain less than half, and the rest is unexplained. The sample profile shows some 54,000 clones; around 83% of them were found once. Roughly 2% of the sample belongs to the ten largest clones. The source material was memory CD4+ T cells from blood. These receptors all stem from an adult in good health and CMV-seropositive.

V and J are TRBV5-1 and TRBJ2-7, with D possibly TRBD1 on 7 matching bases. Germline CDR1 reads SGHRS; CDR2 reads YFSETQ. V was pared by 4 bases and J by 2 bases, with 16 bases between. This CDR3 contains 15 residues. CDR3 in DNA: TGCGCCAGCAGCCCAGGGGGGACCCAACCCTACGAGCAGTACTTC. Amino acid sequence: CASSPGGTQPYEQYF.

The chain combines TRBV7-2 with TRBJ2-3; 8 nucleotides agree with TRBD2. This CDR3 is 15 amino acids long. The V segment lost 2 bases and the J segment 0 bases; nucleotides outside the gene matches: 1. The V gene's germline CDR1 is SGHTA and CDR2 FQGNSA. The CDR3 sequence is CASSLRLASTDTQYF. Written as DNA, the CDR3 is TGTGCCAGCAGCTTAAGACTAGCGAGCACAGATACGCAGTATTTT.

The V and J genes are TRBV7-2 and TRBJ1-5, with a tentative D call TRBD1 (6 bases). CDR3 length: 14 residues. Trimming pared 4 bases from V and 4 bases from J, leaving 11 bases between. Germline CDR1 reads SGHTA; CDR2 reads FQGNSA. CDR3 sequence reads: CASSSLTGNQPQHF. The DNA for the CDR3 is TGTGCCAGCAGCTCCCTAACAGGGAATCAGCCCCAGCATTTT.

The rearrangement uses TRBV7-2 and TRBJ2-1, with D perhaps assigned TRBD1 or TRBD2 (5 bases each). The CDR3 has 14 amino acids. V lost 5 bases and J lost 6, with 14 bases in between. Germline V gene data show CDR1 as SGHTA and CDR2 as FQGNSA. CDR3 coding DNA: TGTGCCAGCAGCCCCCGGGACCACACCAATGAGCAGTTCTTC. Amino acid sequence: CASSPRDHTNEQFF.

The chain uses TRBV4-3 and TRBJ2-1; perhaps TRBD2 as D (6 bases). The CDR3 extends over 13 amino acids. Germline values: CDR1 LGHNA, CDR2 YSLEER. The V end was cut by 0 bases, the J end by 12 bases, with 12 bases between. The CDR3 spells CASSQDPSESQFF. CDR3 nucleotide sequence: TGCGCCAGCAGCCAAGATCCTAGCGAGTCGCAGTTCTTC.

V gene TRBV7-2 combines with J gene TRBJ2-3; possibly TRBD1 for D (6 bases). Trimming left V 5 bases short and J 0 bases short, with 12 bases between. The CDR3 extends over 15 amino acids. Germline V gene lookup returns CDR1 SGHTA and CDR2 FQGNSA. CDR3 sequence reads: CASSRWTASTDTQYF. CDR3 sequence (DNA): TGTGCCAGCAGCAGATGGACAGCGAGCACAGATACGCAGTATTTT.

V is TRBV5-4 and J is TRBJ1-3; D not certain. CDR1 and CDR2 from the germline V gene are SGHNT and YYREEE (reference sequence). Trimming shortened V by 0 bases and J by 0 bases, and 13 bases separated the two germline ends. The CDR3 has 17 amino acids. DNA of the CDR3: TGTGCCAGCAGCTTGGCCCCGGGTGGGAACTCTGGAAACACCATATATTTT. Residues: CASSLAPGGNSGNTIYF.

The chain employs TRBV14 and TRBJ2-5; 7 bases line up with TRBD2. V was clipped by 5 bases and J by 1 base; unmatched bases: 13. CDR1 and CDR2 (germline): SGHDN, FVKESK. CDR3 length: 17 amino acids. The CDR3 DNA sequence: TGTGCCAGCAGCTCCCGCGGGAGTAGCGGGTTCCAAGAGACCCAGTACTTC. This encodes CASSSRGSSGFQETQYF.

The chain combines TRBV7-2 with TRBJ2-7; the D is unclear. Germline CDR1 reads SGHTA; CDR2 reads FQGNSA. This CDR3 is 15 amino acids long. Trimming cost V 4 bases and J 5 bases, with 18 bases left between them. This chain's CDR3 is CASSSPGFGHHEQYF. CDR3 DNA sequence: TGTGCCAGCAGCTCGCCCGGCTTCGGGCACCACGAGCAGTACTTC.

Only one count was recorded for this clone. The J gene is TRBJ1-4, the V gene TRBV11-2, with D uncertain. The CDR3 is 11 residues long. CDR1 and CDR2 from the germline V gene are SGHAT and FQNNGV. The V and J ends lost 1 base and 8 bases respectively, with 2 bases between them. The CDR3 here is CASSLGEKLFF. The CDR3 bases are TGTGCCAGCAGCTTAGGGGAAAAACTGTTTTTT.

The chain carries TRBV7-8 and TRBJ2-2; no clear D. Trimming left V 2 bases short and J 5 bases short, with 6 bases between. The CDR3 totals 13 residues. Germline V lookup: CDR1 SGHVS, CDR2 FQNEAQ. The CDR3 sequence is CASSLSGTGELFF. The CDR3 region has the DNA TGTGCCAGCAGCTTATCGGGTACCGGGGAGCTGTTTTTT.

J is TRBJ1-4 and V is TRBV28; TRBD1 agrees at 10 bases. The CDR3 has 14 residues. V lost 8 bases to trimming and J lost 6 bases; unmatched junction nucleotides: 6. Per the germline V gene, CDR1 is MDHEN and CDR2 is SYDVKM. CDR3 sequence: CASLGQGGDEKLFF. The CDR3, as DNA: TGTGCCAGCCTTGGACAGGGGGGTGATGAAAAACTGTTTTTT.

J is TRBJ2-2 and V is TRBV11-1; 7 nucleotides agree with TRBD1. CDR3 length: 13 residues. Germline V gene data show CDR1 as SGHAT and CDR2 as FQDESV (reference sequence). Trimming at V came to 6 bases and at J to 6 bases, leaving 4 bases not matched to a gene. This CDR3 is CASRGGGPGELFF. CDR3 nucleotide sequence: TGTGCCAGCAGAGGGGGCGGGCCCGGGGAGCTGTTTTTT.

The genes are TRBV7-9 and TRBJ2-2; D gene uncertain. V was cut by 1 base and J by 3 bases, with 0 bases left in between. Germline loops: CDR1 SEHNR, CDR2 FQNEAQ (reference sequence). The CDR3 has 12 residues. The CDR3 coding sequence is TGTGCCAGCAGCTTAGACACCGGGGAGCTGTTTTTT. This gives the protein CASSLDTGELFF.

V and J are TRBV7-2 and TRBJ1-2, with D possibly TRBD1 on 5 matching bases. Germline lookup yields CDR1 SGHTA and CDR2 FQGNSA. This CDR3 is 14 amino acids long. The ends were cut back, 5 bases at V and 4 bases at J, with 14 bases in the middle. For the CDR3, the DNA is TGTGCCAGCAGCCCAGGGAGACAGTCCTATGGCTACACCTTC. Amino acids: CASSPGRQSYGYTF.

The chain joins TRBV30 to TRBJ1-1, with unresolved D. Looked up from germline, CDR1 is GTSNPN and CDR2 is SVGIG (reference sequence). Trimming stripped 0 bases from V and 11 bases from J, with 13 bases between. This CDR3 has 12 amino acids. The CDR3 bases are TGTGCCTGGAGTGTATCTAGCACGATGGCTTTCTTT. Translation: CAWSVSSTMAFF.

The chain uses TRBV20-1 and TRBJ2-1; D uncertain. This CDR3 spans 11 amino acids. Germline CDR1 reads DFQATT; CDR2 reads SNEGSKA (reference sequence). V was cut by 6 bases and J by 6 bases, with 9 bases left in between. The CDR3, as DNA: TGCAGTGCCAATGGGCCCAATGAGCAGTTCTTC. Its translation is CSANGPNEQFF.

In nucleotides, the CDR3 is TGCGCCAGCAGCCTCGGGACACCGGGCGCCCAGTACTTC. Its translation is CASSLGTPGAQYF. V is TRBV4-3 and J is TRBJ2-5, with a possible D match to TRBD1 (6 bases). This CDR3 contains 13 residues. The germline V gene has CDR1 LGHNA and CDR2 YSLEER. Trimming left V 4 bases short and J 9 bases short, with 15 bases between.

This sequence joins TRBV28 and TRBJ2-4; D could derive from TRBD1 or TRBD2 (6 bases each). Trimming stripped 5 bases from V and 6 bases from J, with 11 bases between. This CDR3 region has 13 residues. Per germline, CDR1 MDHEN and CDR2 SYDVKM. CDR3 region: CASSRGGTNIQYF. CDR3 DNA: TGTGCCAGCAGTAGAGGGGGGACAAACATTCAGTACTTC.

The V and J genes are TRBV6-1 and TRBJ1-2, with D unresolved. V lost 2 bases to trimming and J lost 0 bases, with 10 bases between them. CDR3 length equals 15 residues. Germline V gene data show CDR1 as MNHNS and CDR2 as SASEGT. The CDR3 reads CASSELSGANYGYTF. CDR3 DNA: TGTGCCAGCAGTGAATTGAGTGGAGCTAACTATGGCTACACCTTC.

The chain joins TRBV2 to TRBJ1-6, with 9 bases matching TRBD1. This CDR3 is 15 amino acids long. Per germline, CDR1 SNHLY and CDR2 FYNNEI. V lost 6 bases to trimming and J lost 5 bases; unmatched junction nucleotides: 5. CDR3 loop: CASSPWTGDNSPLHF. The CDR3 DNA sequence: TGTGCCAGCAGCCCCTGGACAGGGGATAATTCACCCCTCCACTTT.